This T cell receptor (beta chain) was observed in a study of vaccination and CD4 T cells after COVID-19. Study summary: Two mRNA vaccine doses were given, either BNT162b2 or mRNA-1273.

Stated treatment: 10-day PBMC culture with coronavirus spike peptide pools or control peptides (ViraFEST assay). Points on this clonotype: Its antigen is currently unknown.

An Oncomine TCR Beta short-read assay was used to sequence the DNA from cultured CD4+ T cells. Researchers extracted genomic DNA from CD4+ T cells that had been cultured. TCRdb itself ran the PCR reads through MiXCR, one entry per CDR3 protein. The data hold about 12,000 distinct CDR3 sequences, with 60% observed a single time. Whole-study results and caveats: The study found that a median approximately 83% of reactive clones in convalescent patients appeared only post-vaccination.

The specimen was CD4+ T cells from blood, cultured in vitro. This TCR derives from a human donor who had recovered from COVID-19.

CDR3 DNA sequence: TGTGCCAGCAGCATTACTAGCGGGAGCTACGAGCAGTACTTC. Translation: CASSITSGSYEQYF. This chain connects TRBV7-3 to TRBJ2-7; 11 bases agree with TRBD2. Germline loops: CDR1 SGHTA, CDR2 FQGTGA. V shed 5 bases and J 3 bases; nucleotides not matched to a gene: 3. This CDR3 comprises 14 residues.